These T cell receptor beta chains were read from a single sample in a study of T cell responses to AZD1222 COVID-19 vaccine. The repertoire was sequenced with immunoSEQ multiplex PCR; TCRdb's copy has only in-frame clones and lacks some. The data contain 100,000 to 120,000 clones, about 85% of them seen just once; the ten biggest clones take up 1.6%. The sequencing here drew on peripheral blood, taken on day 0 of AZD1222 vaccination. The receptors were gathered from an adult in good health. CDR3s include the opening cysteine and the closing phenylalanine or tryptophan. Each record gives: D gene, clone size, J gene, V gene, CDR3 length, CDR3 DNA, CDR3 protein. D genes are given only for firm matches. Clone size is shown for a subset of rows, as once, few, many or a class of expanded clone.

NA	NA	TRBJ2-2	TRBV19	15	TGTGCCAGTATTGATCTCGAAGGGCCCACCGGGGAGCTGTTTTTT	CASIDLEGPTGELFF
TRBD2	NA	TRBJ2-1	TRBV5-1	15	TGCGCCAGCAGCCGGCTAGCGGGAGCTGGTGATGAGCAGTTCTTC	CASSRLAGAGDEQFF
NA	NA	TRBJ2-7	TRBV4-1	15	TGCGCCAGCAGCCAAGGTGTCACCAGGGACTACGAGCAGTACTTC	CASSQGVTRDYEQYF
TRBD1	NA	TRBJ1-5	TRBV6-5	15	TGTGCCAGCAGTAGCACAGGGGGGAGTATTCAGCCCCAGCATTTT	CASSSTGGSIQPQHF
NA	NA	TRBJ2-7	TRBV5-4	14	TGTGCCAGCAGCTCAGTAGGGTCGGGGGACGAGCAGTACTTC	CASSSVGSGDEQYF
NA	once	TRBJ2-7	TRBV7-9	14	TGTGCCAGCAGCTTAGTTGGTGGGAGCCACGAGCAGTACTTC	CASSLVGGSHEQYF
TRBD1	NA	TRBJ1-1	TRBV30	11	TGTGCCGGGACCGGGACAGGGAAAGCTTTCTTT	CAGTGTGKAFF
NA	NA	TRBJ1-6	TRBV10-1	12	TGCGCCAGCAGTGAGGGACTTTCACCCCTCCACTTT	CASSEGLSPLHF
NA	NA	TRBJ1-1	TRBV20-1	13	TGCAGTGCTAGTAATCAGGTGAACACTGAAGCTTTCTTT	CSASNQVNTEAFF
NA	NA	TRBJ2-7	TRBV4-1	16	TGCGCCAGCAGCGTGGGCCAACTCCAAGCGGCCTACGAGCAGTACTTC	CASSVGQLQAAYEQYF
NA	NA	TRBJ2-6	TRBV2	18	TGTGCCAGCAGTTGGGGGTATACCGATACAAGTCGGGCCAACGTCCTGACTTTC	CASSWGYTDTSRANVLTF
NA	NA	TRBJ1-6	TRBV27	14	TGTGCCAGCAGTTTAGGGGAGAATAATTCACCCCTCCACTTT	CASSLGENNSPLHF
NA	NA	TRBJ1-2	TRBV10-3	16	TGTGCCATCGGAGAGATATCAGGGGTCGCAGGATATGGCTACACCTTC	CAIGEISGVAGYGYTF
NA	NA	TRBJ2-5	TRBV7-9	13	TGTGCCAGCAGCCCGGGACGGGAAGAGACCCAGTACTTC	CASSPGREETQYF
NA	NA	TRBJ1-1	TRBV10-1	13	TGCGCCAGCATGGGGCAAATTAACACTGAAGCTTTCTTT	CASMGQINTEAFF
NA	NA	TRBJ2-3	TRBV27	13	TGTGCCAGCAGCCGGACGGTCACAGATACGCAGTATTTT	CASSRTVTDTQYF
TRBD1	once	TRBJ1-3	TRBV19	16	TGTGCCAGTAGTCCGGACAGGGGGCGCACCGGAAACACCATATATTTT	CASSPDRGRTGNTIYF
NA	NA	TRBJ1-1	TRBV30	13	TGTGCCTGGAGACAGGAGATGAACACTGAAGCTTTCTTT	CAWRQEMNTEAFF
TRBD1	NA	TRBJ1-2	TRBV9	16	TGTGCCAGCAGCGTAGACACGGGACAGGGCGGTGGAGGCTACACCTTC	CASSVDTGQGGGGYTF
TRBD1	NA	TRBJ2-2	TRBV19	14	TGTGCCAGCCGACAGGGCGCGAACACCGGGGAGCTGTTTTTT	CASRQGANTGELFF
TRBD1	NA	TRBJ2-4	TRBV5-1	14	TGCGCCAGTAGAGGGGGCGTCGACAAAAACATTCAGTACTTC	CASRGGVDKNIQYF
NA	NA	TRBJ1-1	TRBV6-1	13	TGTGCCAGCAGTGAAGCGGGGGAAGGTGAAGCTTTCTTT	CASSEAGEGEAFF
TRBD2	NA	TRBJ2-1	TRBV5-1	15	TGCGCCAGCAGCTTGAGCGGGAGTTACTACAATGAGCAGTTCTTC	CASSLSGSYYNEQFF
NA	NA	TRBJ1-4	TRBV7-2	14	TGTGCCAGCAGCCCCGGACAGCTAAATGAAAAACTGTTTTTT	CASSPGQLNEKLFF
NA	NA	TRBJ1-2	TRBV24-1	11	TGTGCCACCAGCCAGGGGTATGGCTACACCTTC	CATSQGYGYTF
NA	NA	TRBJ1-6	TRBV10-2	15	TGCGCCAGCAGTGAGTCGCCCCAATATAATTCACCCCTCCACTTT	CASSESPQYNSPLHF
NA	once	TRBJ1-4	TRBV13	14	TGTGCCAGCAGCCGTGGACGGACCGTGGAAAAACTGTTTTTT	CASSRGRTVEKLFF
NA	NA	TRBJ1-5	TRBV6-5	13	TGTGCCAGCAGTCTGATGATAGGTCAGCCCCAGCATTTT	CASSLMIGQPQHF
TRBD2	NA	TRBJ2-3	TRBV20-1	15	TGCAGTGCTAGTGATAGCGGGGGACCCACAGATACGCAGTATTTT	CSASDSGGPTDTQYF
TRBD1	NA	TRBJ1-6	TRBV9	15	TGTGCCAGCAGCGCCAGGGGGACAGATAATTCACCCCTCCACTTT	CASSARGTDNSPLHF
NA	once	TRBJ2-2	TRBV6-5	14	TGTGCCAGCAGCAGGGAACCGAACACCGGGGAGCTGTTTTTT	CASSREPNTGELFF
NA	NA	TRBJ2-7	TRBV27	13	TGTGCCAGCAGACGTAGCTCAGACTACGAGCAGTACTTC	CASRRSSDYEQYF
NA	NA	TRBJ1-2	TRBV24-1	11	TGTGCCACCAGTGATTCCTATGGCTACACCTTC	CATSDSYGYTF
TRBD1	NA	TRBJ2-7	TRBV29-1	14	TGCAGCTTTTTCACGGGACAGGGGGCCAAGGAGCAGTACTTC	CSFFTGQGAKEQYF
NA	NA	TRBJ2-7	TRBV7-8	16	TGTGCCAGCAGACCCGGGGTCCAGACGATCTCCTACGAGCAGTACTTC	CASRPGVQTISYEQYF
TRBD1	NA	TRBJ1-6	TRBV25-1	14	TGTGCCAGCAGTGCCCGGGACAGGGATTCACCCCTCCACTTT	CASSARDRDSPLHF
NA	few	TRBJ2-7	TRBV19	14	TGTGCCAGTAGTATTACCGGGGCTGCCTACGAGCAGTACTTC	CASSITGAAYEQYF
TRBD1	NA	TRBJ2-3	TRBV6-5	15	TGTGCCAGCAGCCCGGGACAGCCGAACACAGATACGCAGTATTTT	CASSPGQPNTDTQYF
TRBD1	NA	TRBJ1-1	TRBV6-5	14	TGTGCCAGCAGGAAGACAGGGGGTAGGGATGGAGCTTTCTTT	CASRKTGGRDGAFF
NA	NA	TRBJ1-1	TRBV6-5	13	TGTGCCAGCACCACCCTAAAAGGCCGAGAAGCTTTCTTT	CASTTLKGREAFF